This T cell receptor (beta chain) was identified in a study of T-cell memory formation after mild COVID-19. Study in general: TCR clusters showed largely donor specificity.

Study-wide results and limits: The CD4+ clones that contracted clustered mainly within CM and EM, and the CD8+ clones concentrated in EMRA. The SARS-CoV-2 specificity of second-wave clones reaching peak at day 37 remained unverified.

The V gene lost 1 base and the J gene lost 6 bases, with 11 bases spanning the gap. This CDR3 is built from 13 residues. Germline V gives CDR1 SGHRS, CDR2 YFSETQ. MiXCR was run by TCRdb on the 5' RACE reads, yielding one entry per CDR3 protein. In the table there are more than 300,000 distinct CDR3 sequences, 20% to 25% of which are singletons. A word on this clonotype: What it binds is not known.

This chain links TRBV5-1 with TRBJ2-7; maybe TRBD2 (6 bases). The TCR comes from a man aged 18-30 years who had mild COVID-19 (a few samples of this study predate the infection). Cell type and time point are not known. The specimen sequenced was PBMCs or a T cell subset sorted from them (not recorded which). CDR3 nucleotide sequence: TGCGCCAGCAGCTTGCGGGGGAACGTCGAGCAGTACTTC. Its protein product is CASSLRGNVEQYF.